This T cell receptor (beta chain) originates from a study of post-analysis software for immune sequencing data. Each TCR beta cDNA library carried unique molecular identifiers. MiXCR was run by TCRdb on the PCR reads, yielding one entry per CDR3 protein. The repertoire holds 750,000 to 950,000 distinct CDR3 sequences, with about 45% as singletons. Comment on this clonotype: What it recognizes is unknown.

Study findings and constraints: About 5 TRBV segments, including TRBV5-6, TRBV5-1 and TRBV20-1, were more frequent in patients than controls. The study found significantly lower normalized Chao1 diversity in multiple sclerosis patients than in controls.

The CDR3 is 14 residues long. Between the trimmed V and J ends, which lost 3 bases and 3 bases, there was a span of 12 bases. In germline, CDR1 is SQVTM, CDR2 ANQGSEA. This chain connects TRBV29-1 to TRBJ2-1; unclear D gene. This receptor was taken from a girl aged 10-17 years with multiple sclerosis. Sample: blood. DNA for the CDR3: TGCAGCGTTGATAGCTTGACCGACTACAATGAGCAGTTCTTC. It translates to CSVDSLTDYNEQFF.